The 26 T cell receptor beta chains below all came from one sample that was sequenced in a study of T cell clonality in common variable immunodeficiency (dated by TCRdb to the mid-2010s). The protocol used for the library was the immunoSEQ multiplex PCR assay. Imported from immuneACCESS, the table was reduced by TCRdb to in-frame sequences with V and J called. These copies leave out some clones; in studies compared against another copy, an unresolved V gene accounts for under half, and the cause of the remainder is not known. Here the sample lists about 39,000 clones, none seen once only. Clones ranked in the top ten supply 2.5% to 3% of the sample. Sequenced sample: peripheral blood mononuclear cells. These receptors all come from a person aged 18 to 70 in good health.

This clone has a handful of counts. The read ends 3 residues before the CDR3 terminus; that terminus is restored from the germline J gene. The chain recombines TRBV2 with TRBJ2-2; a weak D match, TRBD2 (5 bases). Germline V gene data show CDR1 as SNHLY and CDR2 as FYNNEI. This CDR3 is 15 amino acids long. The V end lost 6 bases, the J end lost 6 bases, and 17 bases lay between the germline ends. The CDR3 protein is CASRAPPERPGELFF. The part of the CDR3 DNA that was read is TGTGCCAGCAGAGCTCCCCCTGAGCGGCCCGGGGAG.

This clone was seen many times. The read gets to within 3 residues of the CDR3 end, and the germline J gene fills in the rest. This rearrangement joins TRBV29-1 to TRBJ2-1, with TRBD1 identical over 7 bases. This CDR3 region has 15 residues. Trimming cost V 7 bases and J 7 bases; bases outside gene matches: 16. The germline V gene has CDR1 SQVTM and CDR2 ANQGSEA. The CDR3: CSGARGGRGWNEQFF. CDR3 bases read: TGCAGCGGCGCCAGAGGGGGCAGGGGCTGGAATGAG.

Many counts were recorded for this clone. CDR3 sequence: CASSPPPGLASHEQFF. The DNA read from the CDR3 is TGTGCCAGCAGCCCCCCTCCCGGACTAGCGTCCCATGAG. The chain carries TRBV4-2 and TRBJ2-1; 9 bases agree with TRBD2. The read stops 3 residues short of the end of the CDR3; the missing end is completed from the germline J gene. CDR1 is LGHNA and CDR2 is YNFKEQ in the germline V gene. The V and J ends lost 4 bases and 8 bases, in that order; junction bases with no gene match: 12. This CDR3 spans 16 amino acids.

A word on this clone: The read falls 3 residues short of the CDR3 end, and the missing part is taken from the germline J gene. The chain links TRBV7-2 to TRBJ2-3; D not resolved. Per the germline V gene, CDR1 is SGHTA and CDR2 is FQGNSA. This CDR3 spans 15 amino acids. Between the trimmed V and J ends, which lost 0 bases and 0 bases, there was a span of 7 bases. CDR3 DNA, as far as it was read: TGTGCCAGCAGCTTAGCGATGGCTAGCACAGATACG. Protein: CASSLAMASTDT. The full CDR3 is CASSLAMASTDTQYF.

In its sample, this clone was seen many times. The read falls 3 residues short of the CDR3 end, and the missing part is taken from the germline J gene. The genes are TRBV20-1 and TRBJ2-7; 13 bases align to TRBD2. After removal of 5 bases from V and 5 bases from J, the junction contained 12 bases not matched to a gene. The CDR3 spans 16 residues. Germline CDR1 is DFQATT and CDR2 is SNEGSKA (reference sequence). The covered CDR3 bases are TGCAGTGCTTACGGACTAGCGGGAGCTTCGGGCCACGAG. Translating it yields CSAYGLAGASGHE. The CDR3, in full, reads CSAYGLAGASGHEQYF.

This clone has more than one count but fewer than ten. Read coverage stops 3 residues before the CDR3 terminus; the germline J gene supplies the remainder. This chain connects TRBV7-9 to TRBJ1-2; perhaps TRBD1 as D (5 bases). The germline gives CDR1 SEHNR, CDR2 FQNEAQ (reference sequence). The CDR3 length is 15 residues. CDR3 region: CASSLDTGRPNDYTF. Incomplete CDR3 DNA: TGTGCCAGCAGCTTAGACACAGGTAGGCCGAATGAC. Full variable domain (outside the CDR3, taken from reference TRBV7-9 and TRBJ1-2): DTGVSQNPRHKITKRGQNVTFRCDPISEHNRLYWYRQTLGQGPEFLTYFQNEAQLEKSRLLSDRFSAERPKGSFSTLEIQRTEQGDSAMYLCASSLDTGRPNDYTFGSGTRLTVV.

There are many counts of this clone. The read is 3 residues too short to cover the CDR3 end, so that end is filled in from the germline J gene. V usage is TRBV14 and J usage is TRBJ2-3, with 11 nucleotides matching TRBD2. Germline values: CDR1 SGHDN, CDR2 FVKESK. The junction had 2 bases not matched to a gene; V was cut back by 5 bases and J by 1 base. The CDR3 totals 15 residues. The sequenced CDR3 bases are TGTGCCAGCAGCGTGACTAGCGGGGGCACAGATACG. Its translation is CASSVTSGGTDT. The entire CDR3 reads CASSVTSGGTDTQYF.

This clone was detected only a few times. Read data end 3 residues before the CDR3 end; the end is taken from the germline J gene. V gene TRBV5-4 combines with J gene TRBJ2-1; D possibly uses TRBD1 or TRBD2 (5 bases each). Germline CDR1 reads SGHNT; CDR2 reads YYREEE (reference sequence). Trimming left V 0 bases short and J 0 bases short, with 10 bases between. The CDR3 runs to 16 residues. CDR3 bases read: TGTGCCAGCAGCTTGGGAGGGGCCAGCTCCTACAATGAG. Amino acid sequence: CASSLGGASSYNE. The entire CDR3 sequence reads CASSLGGASSYNEQFF. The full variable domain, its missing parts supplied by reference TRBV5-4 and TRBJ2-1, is ETGVTQSPTHLIKTRGQQVTLRCSSQSGHNTVSWYQQALGQGPQFIFQYYREEENGRGNFPPRFSGLQFPNYSSELNVNALELDDSALYLCASSLGGASSYNEQFFGPGTRLTVL.

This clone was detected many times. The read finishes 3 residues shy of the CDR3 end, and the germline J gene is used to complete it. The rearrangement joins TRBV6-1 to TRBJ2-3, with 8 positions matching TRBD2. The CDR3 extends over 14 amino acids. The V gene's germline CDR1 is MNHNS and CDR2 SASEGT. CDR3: CASSEDPSGGSQYF. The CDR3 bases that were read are TGTGCCAGCAGTGAAGATCCAAGCGGGGGATCG.

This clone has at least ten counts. Partial CDR3 DNA: TGTGCCATCCGGGCAGGGAGTTCGAACACCGGGGAG. This gives the protein CAIRAGSSNTGE. The whole CDR3 sequence reads CAIRAGSSNTGELFF. The chain joins TRBV10-3 to TRBJ2-2; D tentatively reads TRBD1 or TRBD2 (5 bases each). The DNA ends 3 residues before the CDR3 does, and the rest of the CDR3 is filled in from the germline J gene. This CDR3 spans 15 amino acids. V lost 8 bases and J 0 bases, leaving 13 bases between the germline ends. The germline V gene encodes CDR1 ENHRY and CDR2 SYGVKD.

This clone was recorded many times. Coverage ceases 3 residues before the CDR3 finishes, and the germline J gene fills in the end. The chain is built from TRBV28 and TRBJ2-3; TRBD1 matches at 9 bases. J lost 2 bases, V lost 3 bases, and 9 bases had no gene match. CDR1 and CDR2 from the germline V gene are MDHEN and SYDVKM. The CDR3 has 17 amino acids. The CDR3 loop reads CASSLVQGAPVTDTQYF. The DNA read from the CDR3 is TGTGCCAGCAGTTTGGTACAGGGGGCCCCTGTCACAGATACG.

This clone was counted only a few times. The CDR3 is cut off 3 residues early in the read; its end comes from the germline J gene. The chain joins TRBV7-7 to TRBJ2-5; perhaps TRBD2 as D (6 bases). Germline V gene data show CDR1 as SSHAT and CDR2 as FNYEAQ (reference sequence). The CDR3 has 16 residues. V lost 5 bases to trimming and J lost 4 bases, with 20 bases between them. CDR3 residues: CASSLGRDLAGETQYF. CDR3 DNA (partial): TGTGCCAGCAGCCTAGGCCGGGACTTGGCCGGAGAGACC.

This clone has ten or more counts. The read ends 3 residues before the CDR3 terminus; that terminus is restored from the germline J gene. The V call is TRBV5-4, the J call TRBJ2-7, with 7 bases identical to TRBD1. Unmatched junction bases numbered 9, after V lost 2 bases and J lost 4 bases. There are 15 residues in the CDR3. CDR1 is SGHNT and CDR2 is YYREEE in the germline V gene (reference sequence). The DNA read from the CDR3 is TGTGCCAGCAGCTTAGGGGGACAGTTAGATTACGAG. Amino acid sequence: CASSLGGQLDYE. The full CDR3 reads CASSLGGQLDYEQYF. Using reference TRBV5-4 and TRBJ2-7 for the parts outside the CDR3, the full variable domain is ETGVTQSPTHLIKTRGQQVTLRCSSQSGHNTVSWYQQALGQGPQFIFQYYREEENGRGNFPPRFSGLQFPNYSSELNVNALELDDSALYLCASSLGGQLDYEQYFGPGTRLTVT.

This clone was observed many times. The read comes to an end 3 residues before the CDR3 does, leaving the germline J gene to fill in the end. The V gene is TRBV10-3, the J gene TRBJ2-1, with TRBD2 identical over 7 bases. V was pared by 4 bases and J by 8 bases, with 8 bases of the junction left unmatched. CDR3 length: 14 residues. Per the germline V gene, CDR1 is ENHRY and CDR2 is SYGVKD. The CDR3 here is CAISVRGYGDEQFF. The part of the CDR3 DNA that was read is TGTGCCATCAGTGTGCGGGGGTACGGAGATGAG.

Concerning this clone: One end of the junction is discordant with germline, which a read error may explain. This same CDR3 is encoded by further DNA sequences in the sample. CDR3 DNA (partial): TGTGCTAGCAGTGGGCGGCTAGTCACAGATACG. Translated, it gives CASSGRLVTDT. The complete CDR3 sequence is CASSGRLVTDTQYF. The rearrangement links TRBV2 to TRBJ2-3; D remains ambiguous. The missing CDR3 end, 3 residues past where the read stops, is filled in from the germline J gene. Germline V CDR1 and CDR2: SNHLY, FYNNEI. The CDR3 extends over 14 amino acids.

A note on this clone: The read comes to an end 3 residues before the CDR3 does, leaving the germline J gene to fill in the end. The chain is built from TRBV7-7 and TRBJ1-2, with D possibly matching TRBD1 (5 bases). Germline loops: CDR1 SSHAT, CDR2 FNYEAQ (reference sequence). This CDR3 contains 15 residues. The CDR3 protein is CASSLSPGSWGDYTF. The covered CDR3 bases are TGTGCCAGCAGCTTATCCCCCGGGTCCTGGGGGGAC.

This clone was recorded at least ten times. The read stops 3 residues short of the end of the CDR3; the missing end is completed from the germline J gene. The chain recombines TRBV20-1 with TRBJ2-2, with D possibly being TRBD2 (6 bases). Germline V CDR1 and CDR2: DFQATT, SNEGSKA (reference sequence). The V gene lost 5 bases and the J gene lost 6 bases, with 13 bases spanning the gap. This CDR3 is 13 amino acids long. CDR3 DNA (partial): TGCAGTGCTCCGAGGGACTTGCCCGGGGAG. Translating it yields CSAPRDLPGE. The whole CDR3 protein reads CSAPRDLPGELFF.

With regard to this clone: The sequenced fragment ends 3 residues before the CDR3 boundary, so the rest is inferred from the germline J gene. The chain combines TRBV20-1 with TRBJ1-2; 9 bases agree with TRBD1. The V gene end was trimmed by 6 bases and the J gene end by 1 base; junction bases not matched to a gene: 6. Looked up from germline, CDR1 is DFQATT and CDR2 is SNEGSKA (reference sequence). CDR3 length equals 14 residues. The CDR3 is CSAGTGSLNYGYTF. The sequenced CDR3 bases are TGCAGTGCGGGGACAGGGTCGCTTAACTATGGC.

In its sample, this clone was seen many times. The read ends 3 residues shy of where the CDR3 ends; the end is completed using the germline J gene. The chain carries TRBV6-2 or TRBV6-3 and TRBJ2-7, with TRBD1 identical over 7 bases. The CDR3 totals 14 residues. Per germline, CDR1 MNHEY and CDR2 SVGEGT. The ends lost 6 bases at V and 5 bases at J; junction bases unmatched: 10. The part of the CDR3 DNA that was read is TGTGCCAGCAGCGCCGGACAGGACGTCCACGAG. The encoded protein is CASSAGQDVHE. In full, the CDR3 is CASSAGQDVHEQYF.

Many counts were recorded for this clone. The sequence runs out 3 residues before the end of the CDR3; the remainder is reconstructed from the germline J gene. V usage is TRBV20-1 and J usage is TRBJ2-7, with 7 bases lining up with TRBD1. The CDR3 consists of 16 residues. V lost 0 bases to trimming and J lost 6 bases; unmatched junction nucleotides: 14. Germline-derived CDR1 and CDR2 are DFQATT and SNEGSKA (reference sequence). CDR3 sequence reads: CSARDQQGVTGLEQYF. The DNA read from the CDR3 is TGCAGTGCTAGAGATCAGCAGGGGGTTACCGGACTCGAG.

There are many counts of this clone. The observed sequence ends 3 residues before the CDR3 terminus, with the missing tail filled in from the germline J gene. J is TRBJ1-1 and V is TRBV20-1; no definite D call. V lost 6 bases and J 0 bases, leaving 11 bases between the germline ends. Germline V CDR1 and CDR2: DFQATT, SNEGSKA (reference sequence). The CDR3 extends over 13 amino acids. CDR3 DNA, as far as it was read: TGCAGTGCAGGGAGCGGGATGAACACTGAA. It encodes CSAGSGMNTE. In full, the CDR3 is CSAGSGMNTEAFF.

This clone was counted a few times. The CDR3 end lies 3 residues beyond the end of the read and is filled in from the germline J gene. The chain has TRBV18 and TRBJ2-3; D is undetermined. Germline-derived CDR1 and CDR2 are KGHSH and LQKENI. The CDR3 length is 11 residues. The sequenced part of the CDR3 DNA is TGTGCCAGCTCACCGGGCGAGACG. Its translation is CASSPGET. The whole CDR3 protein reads CASSPGETQYF.

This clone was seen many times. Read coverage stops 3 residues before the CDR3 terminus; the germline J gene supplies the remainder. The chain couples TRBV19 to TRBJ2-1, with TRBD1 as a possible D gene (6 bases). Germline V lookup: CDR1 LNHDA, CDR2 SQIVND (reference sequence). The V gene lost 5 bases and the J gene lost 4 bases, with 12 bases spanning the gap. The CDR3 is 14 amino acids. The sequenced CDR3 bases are TGTGCCAGTAGTGACCTACAGGGTTACAATGAG. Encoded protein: CASSDLQGYNE. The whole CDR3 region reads CASSDLQGYNEQFF.

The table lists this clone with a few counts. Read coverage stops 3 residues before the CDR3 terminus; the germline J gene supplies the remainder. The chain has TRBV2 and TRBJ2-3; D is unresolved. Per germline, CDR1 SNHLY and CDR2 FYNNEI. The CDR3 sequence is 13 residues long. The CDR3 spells CASSVGSNQPQYF. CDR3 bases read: TGTGCCAGCAGTGTCGGTAGCAATCAGCCG.

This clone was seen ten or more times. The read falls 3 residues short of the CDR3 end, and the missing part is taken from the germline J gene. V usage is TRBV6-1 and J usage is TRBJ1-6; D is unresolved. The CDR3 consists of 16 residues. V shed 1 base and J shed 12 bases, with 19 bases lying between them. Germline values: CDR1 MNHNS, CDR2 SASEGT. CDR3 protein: CASSEVVGVRREPLHF. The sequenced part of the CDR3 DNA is TGTGCCAGCAGTGAAGTTGTCGGGGTCCGGCGGGAACCC.

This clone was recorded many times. The CDR3 spells CASSVQKDTGELFF. The CDR3 DNA, read in part, is TGCGCCAGCAGTGTTCAGAAAGACACCGGGGAG. V gene TRBV10-1 combines with J gene TRBJ2-2; D call uncertain. With the read ending 3 residues before the CDR3 end, the germline J gene is used to fill in that end. Germline loops: CDR1 WNHNN, CDR2 SYGVQD (reference sequence). The CDR3 covers 14 residues. Trimming shortened V by 4 bases and J by 3 bases, and 9 bases separated the two germline ends.